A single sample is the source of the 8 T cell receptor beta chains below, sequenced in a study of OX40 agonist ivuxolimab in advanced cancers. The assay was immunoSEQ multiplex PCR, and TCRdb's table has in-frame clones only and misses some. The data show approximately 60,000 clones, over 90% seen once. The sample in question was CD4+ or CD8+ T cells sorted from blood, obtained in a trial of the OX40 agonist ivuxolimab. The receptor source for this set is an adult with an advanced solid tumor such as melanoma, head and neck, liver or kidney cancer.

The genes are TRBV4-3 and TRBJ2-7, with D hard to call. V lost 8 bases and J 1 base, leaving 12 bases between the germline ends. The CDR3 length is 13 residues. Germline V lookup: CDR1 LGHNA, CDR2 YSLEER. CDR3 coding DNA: TGCGCCAGCGGCAACCTAGGTTCCTACGAGCAGTACTTC. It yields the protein CASGNLGSYEQYF.

The CDR3 loop reads CAWIPGGSYEQYF. CDR3 coding DNA: TGTGCCTGGATCCCAGGGGGCTCCTACGAGCAGTACTTC. The chain is built from TRBV30 and TRBJ2-7, with 7 bases matching TRBD1. The CDR3 runs to 13 residues. Germline V gives CDR1 GTSNPN, CDR2 SVGIG (reference sequence). With V trimmed by 4 bases and J by 0 bases, 3 bases remained unmatched.

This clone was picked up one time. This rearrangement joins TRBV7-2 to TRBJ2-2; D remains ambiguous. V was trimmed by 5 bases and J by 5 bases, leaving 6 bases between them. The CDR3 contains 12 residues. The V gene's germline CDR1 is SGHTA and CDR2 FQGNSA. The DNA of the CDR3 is TGTGCCAGCAGCCCGACTACCGGGGAGCTGTTTTTT. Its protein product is CASSPTTGELFF.

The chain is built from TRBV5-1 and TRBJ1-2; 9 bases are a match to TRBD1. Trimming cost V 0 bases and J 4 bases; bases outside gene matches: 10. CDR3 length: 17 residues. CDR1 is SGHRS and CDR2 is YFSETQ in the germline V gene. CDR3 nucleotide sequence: TGCGCCAGCAGCTTGGTATCGGGGACAGGGCGCCCCTATGGCTACACCTTC. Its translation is CASSLVSGTGRPYGYTF.

Here the CDR3 reads CASTGGTPNHEQFF. CDR3 nucleotides: TGTGCCAGTACGGGCGGGACCCCAAATCATGAGCAGTTCTTC. This chain links TRBV19 with TRBJ2-1; a possible D gene is TRBD2 (6 bases). V lost 7 bases and J lost 8, with 18 bases in between. The CDR3 covers 14 residues. From germline, CDR1 is LNHDA and CDR2 SQIVND (reference sequence).

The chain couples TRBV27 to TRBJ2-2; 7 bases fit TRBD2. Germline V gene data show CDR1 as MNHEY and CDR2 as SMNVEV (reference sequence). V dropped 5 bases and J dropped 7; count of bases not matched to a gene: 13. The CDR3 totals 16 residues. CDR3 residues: CASSASRRGRSGELFF. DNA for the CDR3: TGTGCCAGCAGTGCCTCTCGGCGCGGGAGAAGCGGGGAGCTGTTTTTT.

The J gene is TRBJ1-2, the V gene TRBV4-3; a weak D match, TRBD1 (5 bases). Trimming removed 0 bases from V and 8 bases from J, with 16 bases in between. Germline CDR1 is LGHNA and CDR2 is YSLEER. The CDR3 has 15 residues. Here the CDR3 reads CASSQDREGDWGYTF. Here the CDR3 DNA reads TGCGCCAGCAGCCAAGACAGGGAAGGGGACTGGGGCTACACCTTC.

The CDR3 is CASSLQDPHEKLFF. CDR3 DNA: TGTGCCAGCAGTTTACAGGATCCCCATGAAAAACTGTTTTTT. The chain couples TRBV27 to TRBJ1-4; D is undetermined. Between the trimmed V and J ends, which lost 2 bases and 6 bases, there was a span of 10 bases. The CDR3 covers 14 residues. CDR1 is MNHEY and CDR2 is SMNVEV in the germline V gene (reference sequence).